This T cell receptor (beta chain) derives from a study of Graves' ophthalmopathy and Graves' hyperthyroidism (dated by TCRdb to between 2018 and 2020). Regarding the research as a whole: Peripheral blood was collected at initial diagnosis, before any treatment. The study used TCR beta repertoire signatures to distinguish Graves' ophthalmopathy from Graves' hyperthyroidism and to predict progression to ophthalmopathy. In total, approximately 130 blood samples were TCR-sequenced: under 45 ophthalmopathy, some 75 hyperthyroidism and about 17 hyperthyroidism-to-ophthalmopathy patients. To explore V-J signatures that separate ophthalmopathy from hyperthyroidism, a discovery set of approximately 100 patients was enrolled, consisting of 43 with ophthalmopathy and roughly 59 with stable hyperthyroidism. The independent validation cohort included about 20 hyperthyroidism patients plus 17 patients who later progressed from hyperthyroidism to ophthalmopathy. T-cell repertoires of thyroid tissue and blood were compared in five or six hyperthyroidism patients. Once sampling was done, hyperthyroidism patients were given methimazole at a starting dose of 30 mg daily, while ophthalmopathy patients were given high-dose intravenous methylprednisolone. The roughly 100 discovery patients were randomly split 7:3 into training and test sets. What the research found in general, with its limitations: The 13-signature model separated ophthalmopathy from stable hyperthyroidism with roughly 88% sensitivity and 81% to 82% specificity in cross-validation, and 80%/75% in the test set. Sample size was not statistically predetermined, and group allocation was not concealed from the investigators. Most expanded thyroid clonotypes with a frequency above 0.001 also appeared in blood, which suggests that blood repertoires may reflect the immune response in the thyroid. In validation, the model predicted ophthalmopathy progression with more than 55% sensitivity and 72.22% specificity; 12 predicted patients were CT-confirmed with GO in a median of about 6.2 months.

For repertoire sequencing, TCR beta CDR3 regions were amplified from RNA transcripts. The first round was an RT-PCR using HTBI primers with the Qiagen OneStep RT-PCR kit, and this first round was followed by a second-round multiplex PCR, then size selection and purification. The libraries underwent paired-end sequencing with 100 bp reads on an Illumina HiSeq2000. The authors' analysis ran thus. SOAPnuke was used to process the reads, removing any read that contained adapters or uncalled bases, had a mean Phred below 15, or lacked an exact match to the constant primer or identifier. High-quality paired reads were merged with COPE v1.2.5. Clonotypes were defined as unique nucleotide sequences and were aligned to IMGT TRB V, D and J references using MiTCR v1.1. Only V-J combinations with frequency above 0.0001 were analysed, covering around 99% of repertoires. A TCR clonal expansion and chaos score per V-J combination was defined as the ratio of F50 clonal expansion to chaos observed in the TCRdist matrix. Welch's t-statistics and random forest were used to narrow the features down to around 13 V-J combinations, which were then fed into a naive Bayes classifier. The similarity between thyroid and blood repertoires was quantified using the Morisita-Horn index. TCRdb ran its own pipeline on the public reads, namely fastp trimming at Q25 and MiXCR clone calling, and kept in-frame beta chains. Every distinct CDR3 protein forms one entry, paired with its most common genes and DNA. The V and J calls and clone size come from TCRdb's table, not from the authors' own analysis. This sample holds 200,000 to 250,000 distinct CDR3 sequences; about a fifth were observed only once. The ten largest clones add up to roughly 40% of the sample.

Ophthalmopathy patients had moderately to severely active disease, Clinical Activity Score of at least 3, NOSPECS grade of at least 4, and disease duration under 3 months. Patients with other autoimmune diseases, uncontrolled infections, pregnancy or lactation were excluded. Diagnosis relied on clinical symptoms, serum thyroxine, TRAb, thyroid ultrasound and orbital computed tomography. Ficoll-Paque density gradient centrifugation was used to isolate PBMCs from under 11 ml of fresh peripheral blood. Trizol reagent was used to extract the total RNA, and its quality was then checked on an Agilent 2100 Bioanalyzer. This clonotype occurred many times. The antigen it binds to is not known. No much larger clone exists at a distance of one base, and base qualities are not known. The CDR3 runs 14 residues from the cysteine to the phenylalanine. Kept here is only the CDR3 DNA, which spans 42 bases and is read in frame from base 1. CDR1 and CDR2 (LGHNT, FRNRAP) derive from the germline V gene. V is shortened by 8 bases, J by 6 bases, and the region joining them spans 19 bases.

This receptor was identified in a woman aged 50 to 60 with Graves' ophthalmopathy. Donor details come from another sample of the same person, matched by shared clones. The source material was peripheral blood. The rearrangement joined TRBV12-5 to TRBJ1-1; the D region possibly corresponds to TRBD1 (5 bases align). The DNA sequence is TGTGCTAGTCAGGGTGGCAGGGTTACCCCTGAAGCTTTCTTT. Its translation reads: CASQGGRVTPEAFF.